A single sample gave rise to the 29 T cell receptor beta chains below, sequenced in a study of T cells in Graves' hyperthyroidism and ophthalmopathy. TCR beta CDR3 regions were amplified from RNA. HTBI primers were used for first-round RT-PCR of the TCR CDR3. One entry per CDR3 protein results from TCRdb running MiXCR on the multiplex PCR reads. Counted here are over 300,000 distinct CDR3 sequences, about 14% occurring once; the ten biggest clones make up approximately 11%. The sample was blood. The receptors come from a woman aged 55-69 years with Graves' hyperthyroidism.

This clonotype was found many times. For the CDR3, the DNA is TGTGCCTGGAGTGGGGACAGAGTACATGAAAAACTGTTTTTT. It codes for CAWSGDRVHEKLFF. The rearrangement joins TRBV30 to TRBJ1-4; 7 nucleotides align to TRBD1. This CDR3 spans 14 amino acids. Germline CDR1 and CDR2: GTSNPN and SVGIG (reference sequence). V lost 1 base to trimming and J lost 6 bases; unmatched junction nucleotides: 5.

The chain joins TRBV11-2 to TRBJ2-5, with TRBD1 matching over 8 bases. The J segment lost 3 bases and the V segment lost 1 base, leaving 4 bases of the junction unmatched. The germline CDR1 and CDR2 sequences are SGHAT and FQNNGV. The CDR3 extends over 15 amino acids. CDR3 in amino acids: CASSLVGTGEETQYF. The CDR3 DNA follows: TGTGCCAGCAGCTTAGTTGGGACAGGTGAAGAGACCCAGTACTTC.

This clonotype occurred many times. The germline gene is not matched at one end of the junction; a read error may be the cause. CDR3 protein: CASSGSGEGASFEQYF. CDR3 DNA: TGTGCCAGCAGCGGCTCTGGAGAGGGGGCGTCCTTCGAGCAGTACTTC. This chain uses TRBV6-1 with TRBJ2-7; TRBD1 aligns across 7 bases. Germline values: CDR1 MNHNS, CDR2 SASEGT. CDR3 size: 16 residues.

Details on this clonotype: A single base separates this from a much larger clone, so it may be a read error. This chain joins TRBV20-1 and TRBJ1-1; D remains ambiguous. In germline, CDR1 is DFQATT, CDR2 SNEGSKA (reference sequence). The CDR3 contains 16 residues. CDR3 loop: CSASGTTPRRNTGAFF. For the CDR3, the DNA is TGCAGTGCTAGCGGAACCACACCCCGGAGGAACACTGGAGCTTTCTTT.

Ten or more counts support this clonotype. The CDR3 sequence is CASSNTGARGAFF. The CDR3 DNA reads TGTGCCAGCAGTAATACAGGGGCCCGCGGGGCTTTCTTT. The J gene is TRBJ1-1, the V gene TRBV2; 7 bases are shared with TRBD1. The J segment lost 11 bases and the V segment lost 5 bases, leaving 11 bases of the junction unmatched. The CDR3 has 13 residues. CDR1 is SNHLY and CDR2 is FYNNEI in the germline V gene.

With regard to this clonotype: This could be a read error, since a much larger clone is one nucleotide away. V and J are TRBV20-1 and TRBJ2-7, with D unclear. The J call is uncertain, as TRBJ2-1 better fits the DNA end. CDR1 DFQATT and CDR2 SNEGSKA come from the germline V gene (reference sequence). This CDR3 comprises 13 residues. For the CDR3, the DNA is TGCAGTGCTAGAGGAGGCAGATCCTACGAGCAGTTCTTC. Amino acid sequence: CSARGGRSYEQFF.

The chain links TRBV4-1 to TRBJ2-2, with 8 bases that match TRBD2. This CDR3 spans 14 amino acids. Germline assignment: CDR1 MGHRA and CDR2 YSYEKL. The ends lost 4 bases at V and 6 bases at J; junction bases unmatched: 4. The CDR3 spells CASSRIAGSGELFF. In nucleotides, the CDR3 is TGCGCCAGCAGCCGAATAGCGGGATCCGGGGAGCTGTTTTTT.

This clonotype was observed at least ten times. This sequence joins TRBV20-1 and TRBJ2-2; D unresolved. Trimming removed 2 bases at V and 1 base at J, with 8 bases between. Germline CDR1 and CDR2: DFQATT and SNEGSKA (reference sequence). This CDR3 contains 14 residues. The DNA of the CDR3 is TGCAGTGCTAGATCGGATCAGAACACCGGGGAGCTGTTTTTT. Its translation is CSARSDQNTGELFF.

This clonotype has ten or more counts. V usage is TRBV9 and J usage is TRBJ2-3; 8 bases map to TRBD2. Trimming removed 1 base from V and 4 bases from J; junction bases left unmatched: 8. Per germline, CDR1 SGDLS and CDR2 YYNGEE. CDR3 size: 16 residues. In DNA, the CDR3 is TGTGCCAGCAGCGTACGGGAGGGAGGCTCCCCAGATACGCAGTATTTT. Residues: CASSVREGGSPDTQYF.

The rearrangement links TRBV5-1 to TRBJ1-1, with D unclear. Germline V gene lookup returns CDR1 SGHRS and CDR2 YFSETQ. This CDR3 contains 15 residues. The V end lost 0 bases, the J end lost 5 bases, and 14 bases lay between the germline ends. The CDR3 DNA follows: TGCGCCAGCAGCTTGGGTGCGGGAGAGTTTACTGAAGCTTTCTTT. Its translation: CASSLGAGEFTEAFF.

This clonotype appeared many times. The chain links TRBV28 to TRBJ2-1; D is perhaps TRBD1 or TRBD2 (5 bases each). The germline V and J ends were trimmed by 3 bases and 9 bases, with 15 bases remaining between them. The germline gives CDR1 MDHEN, CDR2 SYDVKM. The CDR3 runs 14 residues. CDR3 DNA: TGTGCCAGCAGTTTGGCGGTAGTGAGGGGTGAGCAGTTCTTC. Translated, it gives CASSLAVVRGEQFF. The entire variable domain, with the rest obtained from reference TRBV28 and TRBJ2-1, is as follows: DVKVTQSSRYLVKRTGEKVFLECVQDMDHENMFWYRQDPGLGLRLIYFSYDVKMKEKGDIPEGYSVSREKKERFSLILESASTNQTSMYLCASSLAVVRGEQFFGPGTRLTVL.

This clonotype was seen at least ten times. This sequence joins TRBV28 and TRBJ2-1, with 8 nucleotides matching TRBD1. This CDR3 region has 17 residues. With V trimmed by 5 bases and J by 8 bases, 17 bases remained unmatched. CDR1 is MDHEN, CDR2 SYDVKM, per germline. The CDR3 nucleotides read TGTGCCAGCAGTCCCCTTCCCAGGGGGCGCAGAAGGGATGAGCAGTTCTTC. Its translation: CASSPLPRGRRRDEQFF.

The V call is TRBV5-1, the J call TRBJ2-2; the match to TRBD2 covers 10 bases. Germline CDR1 and CDR2: SGHRS and YFSETQ. The CDR3 extends over 16 amino acids. V trimming: 0 bases; J trimming: 6 bases; junction bases outside the gene matches: 5. CDR3 in amino acids: CASSLGLAGAAGELFF. In DNA, the CDR3 is TGCGCCAGCAGCTTGGGGCTAGCGGGAGCGGCCGGGGAGCTGTTTTTT.

This clonotype was recorded many times. The CDR3 DNA is TGTGCCAGCACTGGAAGCGGGAGGATCAGCACCGGGGAGCTGTTTTTT. Its protein product is CASTGSGRISTGELFF. The chain joins TRBV6-1 to TRBJ2-2; 9 bases match TRBD2. The germline V gene has CDR1 MNHNS and CDR2 SASEGT. The CDR3 sequence is 16 residues long. The V gene end was trimmed by 7 bases and the J gene end by 4 bases; junction bases not matched to a gene: 10.

This clonotype occurred many times. This chain uses TRBV11-2 with TRBJ1-1; possible D gene TRBD1, 5 bases. Trimming stripped 8 bases from V and 1 base from J, with 17 bases between. The germline gives CDR1 SGHAT, CDR2 FQNNGV. This CDR3 contains 15 residues. For the CDR3, the DNA is TGTGCCAGCCACTTCGGGGCTCCTGGGAACACTGAAGCTTTCTTT. It encodes CASHFGAPGNTEAFF.

This clonotype was seen more than once but under ten times. The gene calls are TRBV20-1 and TRBJ2-7; D is perhaps TRBD2 (5 bases). The CDR3 totals 12 residues. The germline gives CDR1 DFQATT, CDR2 SNEGSKA (reference sequence). The V end lost 0 bases, the J end lost 7 bases, and 10 bases lay between the germline ends. CDR3 in amino acids: CSAREGPGEQYF. CDR3 DNA: TGCAGTGCTAGAGAGGGTCCGGGGGAGCAGTACTTC.

The DNA for the CDR3 is TGTGCCAGCAGTTACGAGGCCCCGGAAAAACTGTTTTTT. It yields the protein CASSYEAPEKLFF. The chain employs TRBV6-5 and TRBJ1-4; D remains unclear. Germline CDR1 reads MNHEY; CDR2 reads SVGAGI. V was clipped by 2 bases and J by 8 bases, with 9 bases between them. This CDR3 region has 13 residues.

This clonotype was recorded at least ten times. This rearrangement joins TRBV20-1 to TRBJ2-1; D may be TRBD2 (6 bases). V was shortened by 6 bases and J by 3 bases, with 15 bases between the two germline ends. Looked up from germline, CDR1 is DFQATT and CDR2 is SNEGSKA (reference sequence). CDR3 length equals 14 residues. CDR3 DNA sequence: TGCAGTGCGGACCTGGGACTCCTCTACAATGAGCAGTTCTTC. Protein sequence: CSADLGLLYNEQFF.

The chain is built from TRBV30 and TRBJ1-2; D is perhaps TRBD1 (5 bases). This CDR3 spans 14 amino acids. V lost 2 bases and J 3 bases, leaving 13 bases between the germline ends. The germline CDR1 and CDR2 sequences are GTSNPN and SVGIG (reference sequence). The CDR3 region is CAWSPWGEHYGYTF. The DNA of the CDR3 is TGTGCCTGGAGTCCTTGGGGGGAACACTATGGCTACACCTTC. Combining the CDR3 with reference TRBV30 and TRBJ1-2 gives the whole variable domain SQTIHQWPATLVQPVGSPLSLECTVEGTSNPNLYWYRQAAGRGLQLLFYSVGIGQISSEVPQNLSASRPQDRQFILSSKKLLLSDSGFYLCAWSPWGEHYGYTFGSGTRLTVV.

This clonotype has at least ten counts. The gene calls are TRBV5-1 and TRBJ2-1; the D is unclear. The CDR3 length is 13 residues. The V end was cut by 7 bases, the J end by 8 bases, with 16 bases between. The germline gives CDR1 SGHRS, CDR2 YFSETQ. The CDR3 coding sequence is TGCGCCAGCTCTTCAGGAGTTTTGGATGAGCAGTTCTTC. Amino acids: CASSSGVLDEQFF.

The sample holds a few counts of this clonotype. This sequence joins TRBV3-1 and TRBJ1-4; TRBD1 is a possible D gene (5 bases). Germline V CDR1 and CDR2: LGHDT, YNNKEL (reference sequence). Trimming took off 4 bases at V and 5 bases at J, with 14 bases between the two ends. This CDR3 is 15 amino acids long. The CDR3: CASSPQEQRNEKLFF. CDR3 coding DNA: TGTGCCAGCAGCCCACAGGAGCAGAGGAATGAAAAACTGTTTTTT.

This clonotype was picked up many times. In nucleotides, the CDR3 is TGCGCCAGCAGCGCGAACGCGGGACAGGACTACACTGAAGCTTTCTTT. Translation gives CASSANAGQDYTEAFF. This chain joins TRBV5-1 and TRBJ1-1, with TRBD1 identical over 8 bases. Looked up from germline, CDR1 is SGHRS and CDR2 is YFSETQ. J was trimmed by 3 bases and V by 4 bases; bases with no gene match: 11. This CDR3 region has 16 residues.

The V gene is TRBV12-3 or TRBV12-4, the J gene TRBJ1-6; weak D call: TRBD1 (5 bases). V dropped 6 bases and J dropped 7 bases, with 16 bases sitting between them. The CDR3 contains 15 residues. This chain's CDR3 is CASRRVGWGNSPLHF. In DNA form, the CDR3 reads TGTGCCAGCAGACGGGTCGGCTGGGGCAATTCACCCCTCCACTTT.

This clonotype has ten or more counts. This chain connects TRBV13 to TRBJ2-3; TRBD1 is a possible D gene (6 bases). The CDR3 covers 14 residues. In germline, CDR1 is PRHDT, CDR2 FYEKMQ (reference sequence). Trimming took off 3 bases at V and 4 bases at J, with 11 bases between the two ends. CDR3 coding DNA: TGTGCCAGCAGCTTTAGTCCAGGGGCAGATACGCAGTATTTT. Translation: CASSFSPGADTQYF.

This rearrangement joins TRBV14 to TRBJ1-3; possible D gene TRBD1, 5 bases. Per the germline V gene, CDR1 is SGHDN and CDR2 is FVKESK. This CDR3 region has 16 residues. V shed 0 bases and J shed 0 bases, with 9 bases lying between them. The CDR3 loop is CASSQEWGLSGNTIYF. In DNA form, the CDR3 reads TGTGCCAGCAGCCAAGAATGGGGCCTCTCTGGAAACACCATATATTTT. The full variable domain, with the rest looked up from reference TRBV14 and TRBJ1-3, is EAGVTQFPSHSVIEKGQTVTLRCDPISGHDNLYWYRRVMGKEIKFLLHFVKESKQDESGMPNNRFLAERTGGTYSTLKVQPAELEDSGVYFCASSQEWGLSGNTIYFGEGSWLTVV.

This clonotype was found a few times. The chain uses TRBV20-1 and TRBJ1-5, with 7 bases aligning to TRBD1. The V gene's germline CDR1 is DFQATT and CDR2 SNEGSKA (reference sequence). Trimming took 4 bases from V and 5 from J; bases not matched to a gene: 14. CDR3 length equals 16 residues. The CDR3 spells CSAMEGGRQGDQPQHF. In DNA, the CDR3 is TGCAGTGCTATGGAGGGAGGGCGTCAGGGGGATCAGCCCCAGCATTTT.

This clonotype has a count of ten or more. J is TRBJ1-4 and V is TRBV3-1; no clear D gene. Germline CDR1 and CDR2: LGHDT and YNNKEL (reference sequence). The CDR3 is 14 amino acids. Trimming stripped 5 bases from V and 7 bases from J, with 14 bases between. In nucleotides, the CDR3 is TGTGCCAGCAGCGAAAAAGACTTAGGTGAAAAACTGTTTTTT. Residues: CASSEKDLGEKLFF. Full variable domain (rest looked up from reference TRBV3-1 and TRBJ1-4): DTAVSQTPKYLVTQMGNDKSIKCEQNLGHDTMYWYKQDSKKFLKIMFSYNNKELIINETVPNRFSPKSPDKAHLNLHINSLELGDSAVYFCASSEKDLGEKLFFGSGTQLSVL.

This clonotype was seen repeatedly, ten times or more. The V call is TRBV11-3, the J call TRBJ2-1; D remains ambiguous. Trimming pared 8 bases from V and 3 bases from J, leaving 11 bases between. The germline V gene encodes CDR1 SGHNT and CDR2 YENEEA. The CDR3 has 13 residues. This chain's CDR3 is CASQTAIYNEQFF. The CDR3 DNA sequence: TGTGCCAGCCAGACCGCTATCTACAATGAGCAGTTCTTC.

In this sample, this clonotype turned up many times. The chain couples TRBV5-1 to TRBJ1-2; 9 bases are a match to TRBD1. The CDR3 covers 15 residues. The junction had 8 bases not matched to a gene; V was cut back by 0 bases and J by 8 bases. Germline CDR1 SGHRS, CDR2 YFSETQ. As DNA, the CDR3 is TGCGCCAGCAGCTTGGAAGACAGGGGGGTAGGAGGCTACACCTTC. Translated: CASSLEDRGVGGYTF. The whole variable domain, filled in from reference TRBV5-1 and TRBJ1-2, reads KAGVTQTPRYLIKTRGQQVTLSCSPISGHRSVSWYQQTPGQGLQFLFEYFSETQRNKGNFPGRFSGRQFSNSRSEMNVSTLELGDSALYLCASSLEDRGVGGYTFGSGTRLTVV.